This T cell receptor (beta chain) was retrieved from a study of cytomegalovirus exposure and HLA in healthy donors. Background on the study: Unique TCRs numbering approximately 80 million, obtained from HLA-typed donors, made up an early data release.

Findings of the study overall: Apparent HLA restriction characterized most CMV-associated TCR beta chains in a later analysis.

On this clone: The antigen is unknown.

In the PCR, 60 Vbeta and 13 Jbeta primers were used. Method: immunoSEQ multiplex PCR; TCRdb's copy keeps in-frame clones and lacks some. The sample yields roughly 160,000 clones, 80% to 90% seen once. CDR3 length: 15 amino acids. V was pared by 4 bases and J by 0 bases, with 12 bases between. Germline V gene lookup returns CDR1 SGHRS and CDR2 YFSETQ. Sample: PBMCs. The sequence derives from a male donor in good health and CMV-seronegative. V usage is TRBV5-1 and J usage is TRBJ2-3; TRBD1 is a possible D gene (6 bases). The CDR3 is CASSRQAPSTDTQYF. DNA for the CDR3: TGCGCCAGCAGCCGACAGGCGCCGAGCACAGATACGCAGTATTTT.